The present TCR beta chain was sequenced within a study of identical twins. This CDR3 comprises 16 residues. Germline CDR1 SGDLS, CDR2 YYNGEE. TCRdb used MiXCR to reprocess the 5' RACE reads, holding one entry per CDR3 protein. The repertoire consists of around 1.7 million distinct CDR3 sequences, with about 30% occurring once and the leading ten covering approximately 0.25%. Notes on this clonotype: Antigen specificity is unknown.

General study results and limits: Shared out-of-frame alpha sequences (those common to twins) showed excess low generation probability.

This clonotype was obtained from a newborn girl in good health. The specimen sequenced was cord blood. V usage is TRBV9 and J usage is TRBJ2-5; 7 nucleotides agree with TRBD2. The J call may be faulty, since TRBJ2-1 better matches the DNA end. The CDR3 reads CASSSSLAVLGETQFF. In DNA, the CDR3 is TGTGCCAGCAGCTCTTCCCTAGCGGTTCTGGGGGAGACCCAGTTCTTC.